This T cell receptor (beta chain) was retrieved from a study of identical twins. Study conclusions and caveats: Out-of-frame sharing of TCR alpha in monozygotic twins was underestimated by models. Beta clonotypes that were abundant in cord blood contained fewer insertions, a pattern absent from memory repertoires.

With template switching, a universal primer site was added, and the cDNA carried unique molecular identifiers. TCRdb ran MiXCR on the 5' RACE reads and lists one entry per CDR3 protein. The sample shows some 1,600,000 distinct CDR3 sequences, 25% to 35% of them seen only once. V lost 6 bases, J lost 5 bases, and 14 bases lay in between. The CDR3 runs 13 residues. Looked up from germline, CDR1 is SQVTM and CDR2 is ANQGSEA. This clonotype was found once. The antigen is unknown. This receptor was identified in a newborn girl in good health. V usage is TRBV29-1 and J usage is TRBJ1-5; tentative D call: TRBD1 (5 bases). Sequencing was performed on cord blood. In DNA, the CDR3 is TGCAGCGTCCTAGGGAGGGGAGATCAGCCCCAGCATTTT. Translating gives CSVLGRGDQPQHF.